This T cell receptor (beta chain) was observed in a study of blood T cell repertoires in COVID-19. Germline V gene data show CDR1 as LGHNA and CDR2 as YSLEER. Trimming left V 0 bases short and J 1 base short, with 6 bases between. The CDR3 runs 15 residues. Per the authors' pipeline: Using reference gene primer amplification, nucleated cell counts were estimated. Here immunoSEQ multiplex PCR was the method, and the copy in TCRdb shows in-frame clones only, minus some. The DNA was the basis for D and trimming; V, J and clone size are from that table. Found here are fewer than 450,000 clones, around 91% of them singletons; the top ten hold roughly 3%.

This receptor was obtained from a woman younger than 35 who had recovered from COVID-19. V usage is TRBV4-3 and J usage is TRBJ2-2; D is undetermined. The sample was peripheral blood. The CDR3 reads CASSQDRKNTGELFF. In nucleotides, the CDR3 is TGCGCCAGCAGCCAAGATCGTAAGAACACCGGGGAGCTGTTTTTT.